Below, one T cell receptor (beta chain) is given with its context. The target of this receptor is not known. Base-call qualities are not available, and no considerably larger clone is one nucleotide away. The data belong to a study of control samples from healthy donors and cancer patients (dated by TCRdb to 2018 to 2021). CDR3 length: 15 amino acids, cysteine to phenylalanine. The retained sequence is limited to the CDR3, 45 bases, with the frame set at the first base. The germline V gene (reference sequence) specifies SGHNT as CDR1 and YYREEE as CDR2. Clipping removes 4 bases from V and 5 bases from J, with 7 as the unmatched junction base count. Library preparation employed the immunoSEQ multiplex PCR assay. Held by TCRdb, this immuneACCESS table contains in-frame sequences only and omits some clones. Under half of the omission traces to an unresolved V gene where checked; the cause of the rest is unknown. The sample table shows 40,000 or so clones, and around 93% are seen once. The ten largest account for 22% of the sample.

This receptor was identified in a woman in her forties with head and neck cancer. The chain is made from TRBV5-4 and TRBJ2-5; 11 central bases correspond to TRBD2. The sequencing sample was made of PBMCs. The DNA reads as follows: TGTGCCAGCAGCGCTGGGACTAGCGGTTTTGAGACCCAGTACTTC. This codes for CASSAGTSGFETQYF.